This TCR beta chain was obtained from a study of blood T cells in healthy people across ages. Whole-study context: Template switching captured about one barcoded beta molecule per two T cells.

Sample donors were healthy Caucasian individuals that came from Russia, aged roughly 6 to 100. Extractions gave at least 6 micrograms of total RNA per sample. Together with a sample-barcoded 5' primer, a J-beta primer mix was included in a second PCR lasting roughly 6 to 12 cycles. From the 5' RACE reads, TCRdb called clonotypes with MiXCR, one entry per CDR3 protein. The repertoire holds about 1.8 million distinct CDR3 sequences, with about 50% as singletons. This clonotype has only a few counts. The V end lost 5 bases, the J end lost 1 base, and 11 bases lay between the germline ends. This CDR3 has 13 residues. The germline CDR1 and CDR2 sequences are DFQATT and SNEGSKA (reference sequence).

The rearrangement joins TRBV20-1 to TRBJ2-5; the D gene could be TRBD1 or TRBD2 (5 bases each). The sequence derives from a woman aged 40-49 years in good health. The sequenced sample consisted of blood. CDR3: CSARDGRQETQYF. CDR3 coding DNA: TGCAGTGCTCGGGACGGCCGCCAAGAGACCCAGTACTTC.